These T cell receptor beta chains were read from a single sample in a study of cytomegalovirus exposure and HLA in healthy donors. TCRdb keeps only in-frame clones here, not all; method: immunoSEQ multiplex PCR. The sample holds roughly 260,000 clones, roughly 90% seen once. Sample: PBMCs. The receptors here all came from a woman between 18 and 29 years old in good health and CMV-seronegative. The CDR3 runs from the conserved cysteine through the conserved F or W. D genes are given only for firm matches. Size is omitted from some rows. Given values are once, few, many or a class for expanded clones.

TGTGCCAGCTCTCGCCGGGACGGGGGGAACACCGGGGAGCTGTTTTTT	CASSRRDGGNTGELFF	TRBV18	NA	NA	TRBJ2-2
TGCGCCAGCAGCACGACTAGCGCGAACACCGGGGAGCTGTTTTTT	CASSTTSANTGELFF	TRBV5-1	once	TRBD2	TRBJ2-2
TGCGCCAGCAGCCAAAGCGGGACAGGGGTAGGTTACGAGCAGTACTTC	CASSQSGTGVGYEQYF	TRBV4-1	few	TRBD1	TRBJ2-7
TGTGCCAGCAGCTTAGCACTAGCGGGGGCCTCCTACGAGCAGTACTTC	CASSLALAGASYEQYF	TRBV5-6	NA	TRBD2	TRBJ2-7
TGCGCCAGCAGCCGCATACTAGCGGGGGTAACAGATACGCAGTATTTT	CASSRILAGVTDTQYF	TRBV4-1	NA	TRBD2	TRBJ2-3
TGTGCCAGCAGCCGGGACAGGGGTCCACCCCTCCACTTT	CASSRDRGPPLHF	TRBV14	NA	TRBD1	TRBJ1-6
TGTGCCAGTAGTATAGATCTGGGACAGGGAACCGGGCGCAATCAGCCCCAGCATTTT	CASSIDLGQGTGRNQPQHF	TRBV19	NA	TRBD1	TRBJ1-5
TGTGCCAGCAGTTCCCACAGCAGCTCTGGAAACACCATATATTTT	CASSSHSSSGNTIYF	TRBV6-5	once	NA	TRBJ1-3
TGCAGCGTACTGGGAGGGGACGCCCAACCTAACTATGGCTACACCTTC	CSVLGGDAQPNYGYTF	TRBV29-1	NA	NA	TRBJ1-2
TGTGCCTGGACCGGGACAGGTCTCTATGGCTACACCTTC	CAWTGTGLYGYTF	TRBV30	NA	TRBD1	TRBJ1-2
TGTGCCAGCAGCCCACAGGGAAGACAGGGGAGGGGCTATGGCTACACCTTC	CASSPQGRQGRGYGYTF	TRBV11-2	NA	TRBD1	TRBJ1-2
TGTGCCAGCAGCCGACGGGGGGCCGCTAGCACAGATACGCAGTATTTT	CASSRRGAASTDTQYF	TRBV6-6	NA	NA	TRBJ2-3
TGTGCCAGCAGCTTAGCAGACGGGGACGAGCAGTACTTC	CASSLADGDEQYF	TRBV11-1	NA	NA	TRBJ2-7
TGCGCCAGCAGCTTATGGACAGGGGGGATAGATACGCAGTATTTT	CASSLWTGGIDTQYF	TRBV5-1	few	TRBD1	TRBJ2-3
TGCGCCAGCAGGCTGGACAGGGGATCGAGCACAGATACGCAGTATTTT	CASRLDRGSSTDTQYF	TRBV4-3	NA	TRBD1	TRBJ2-3
TGTGCCAGCAGCTTGACAGGGGCTTATGGAGCTTTCTTT	CASSLTGAYGAFF	TRBV7-9	NA	TRBD1	TRBJ1-1
TGCAGCGTCTTAACGGGGAGGGCGGGGAAGGCCGGGGAGCTGTTTTTT	CSVLTGRAGKAGELFF	TRBV29-1	few	TRBD2	TRBJ2-2
TGCGCCAGCAGTGAATCGTTTGGGACAGTAAACAATGAGCAGTTCTTC	CASSESFGTVNNEQFF	TRBV10-1	NA	TRBD1	TRBJ2-1
TGTGCCAGCAGACAGGGTTCAACTAATGAAAAACTGTTTTTT	CASRQGSTNEKLFF	TRBV6-5	once	NA	TRBJ1-4
TGTGCCAGTAGTATTAACCCGGTGGGGGCGCAAGAGACCCAGTACTTC	CASSINPVGAQETQYF	TRBV19	NA	NA	TRBJ2-5
TGTGCCAGCAGCCTAGCGAAGGATTACACCGGGGAGCTGTTTTTT	CASSLAKDYTGELFF	TRBV6-1	NA	NA	TRBJ2-2
TGTGCCAGCAGCTTTGGGACAGTCTATAGTAGGAACTATGGCTACACCTTC	CASSFGTVYSRNYGYTF	TRBV7-9	once	TRBD1	TRBJ1-2
TGTGCCAGCAGCCCCTGGACAGGGGGCACTGAAGCTTTCTTT	CASSPWTGGTEAFF	TRBV7-2	NA	TRBD1	TRBJ1-1
TGTGCCAGCAGTCGTCGACAGGGGGACACTGAAGCTTTCTTT	CASSRRQGDTEAFF	TRBV28	NA	TRBD1	TRBJ1-1
TGTGCCAGCAGCTTAGAGGACTCTGAAGCTTTCTTT	CASSLEDSEAFF	TRBV7-9	NA	NA	TRBJ1-1
TGCAGCGTTGAAACAGGCCTCCTGAGCTCTGGGGCCAACGTCCTGACTTTC	CSVETGLLSSGANVLTF	TRBV29-1	NA	NA	TRBJ2-6
TGCGCCAGCAGCCAACAGGGGATGCAAGAGACCCAGTACTTC	CASSQQGMQETQYF	TRBV4-1	NA	NA	TRBJ2-5
TGTGCCAGCAGTTGGACCCGGGACAGCCCCTACGAGCAGTACTTC	CASSWTRDSPYEQYF	TRBV28	NA	TRBD1	TRBJ2-7
TGTGCCAGCAGGGAGGGAGGAGGCTATGGCTACACCTTC	CASREGGGYGYTF	TRBV2	NA	NA	TRBJ1-2
TGTGCCAGCAGCTTAGAAGGGGCGCAGGATTCACCCCTCCACTTT	CASSLEGAQDSPLHF	TRBV7-9	few	NA	TRBJ1-6
TGCGCCAGCAGCCAAGATCGGGGAAGCAATCAGCCCCAGCATTTT	CASSQDRGSNQPQHF	TRBV4-1	NA	NA	TRBJ1-5
TGCGCCAGTAGCGACCCGGCGGGGGAGACCCAGTACTTC	CASSDPAGETQYF	TRBV10-2	NA	NA	TRBJ2-5
TGTGCCAGCAGCCCAAAAGGACAGGGCCTTAATTCACCCCTCCACTTT	CASSPKGQGLNSPLHF	TRBV7-2	NA	TRBD1	TRBJ1-6
TGTGCCAGCAGTGAAGTAGGGCCGAGGGCCCCAAATCCCCAGCATTTT	CASSEVGPRAPNPQHF	TRBV2	NA	NA	TRBJ1-5
TGCAGCGTTGAAGGGGCGGGGGGCTCCCTGTACAATGAGCAGTTCTTC	CSVEGAGGSLYNEQFF	TRBV29-1	NA	TRBD2	TRBJ2-1
TGTGCCAGCAGACCAATTGCAGGGGCAGTCAATCAGCCCCAGCATTTT	CASRPIAGAVNQPQHF	TRBV27	NA	NA	TRBJ1-5
TGCGCCAGCAGCCAAGGGCCCGGGACAGAGAATCAGCCCCAGCATTTT	CASSQGPGTENQPQHF	TRBV4-1	NA	TRBD1	TRBJ1-5
TGTGCCAGCAGTGAGTCTCGGGGAGAGGGCGAAAAACTGTTTTTT	CASSESRGEGEKLFF	TRBV6-4	once	NA	TRBJ1-4
TGTGCCAGCAGTGTTGTGAGGGTCTTTCCTGGTGGCTACACCTTC	CASSVVRVFPGGYTF	TRBV6-1	NA	NA	TRBJ1-2
TGTGCCAGCAGTCCCCCGGACAGGGTGGATGGCTACACCTTC	CASSPPDRVDGYTF	TRBV28	NA	TRBD1	TRBJ1-2
TGTGCCAGCAGCTTGGGGGCAGAATACAATGAGCAGTTCTTC	CASSLGAEYNEQFF	TRBV5-5	NA	NA	TRBJ2-1
TGTGCCAGCAGCCCAGTAGGGGGTGGGCCCCTCCACTTT	CASSPVGGGPLHF	TRBV5-4	NA	NA	TRBJ1-6